Shown below are 7 T cell receptor beta chains from a single sample sequenced in a study of cytomegalovirus exposure and HLA in healthy donors. Researchers ran the PCR with 60 Vbeta and 13 Jbeta primers. Profiled with immunoSEQ multiplex PCR; TCRdb holds only in-frame clones, not every one. The repertoire holds more than 90,000 clones, roughly 74% seen once, with approximately 0.9% in the top ten. The sample was PBMCs. Receptor source: a woman aged 30 to 39 in good health and CMV-seronegative.

This clone is a singleton in its sample. The V and J genes are TRBV5-6 and TRBJ2-1; D uncertain. Germline V gene lookup returns CDR1 SGHDT and CDR2 YYEEEE. CDR3 size: 12 residues. Trimming removed 4 bases at V and 4 bases at J, with 6 bases between. CDR3 bases: TGTGCCAGCAGCGAACAGTACAATGAGCAGTTCTTC. Protein: CASSEQYNEQFF. Supplemented by reference TRBV5-6 and TRBJ2-1, the full variable domain reads DAGVTQSPTHLIKTRGQQVTLRCSPKSGHDTVSWYQQALGQGPQFIFQYYEEEERQRGNFPDRFSGHQFPNYSSELNVNALLLGDSALYLCASSEQYNEQFFGPGTRLTVL.

V and J are TRBV19 and TRBJ1-2; possibly TRBD1 for D (6 bases). V was clipped by 3 bases and J by 8 bases, with 13 bases between them. Per the germline V gene, CDR1 is LNHDA and CDR2 is SQIVND (reference sequence). The CDR3 is 13 residues long. CDR3 loop: CASSMGGAFGYTF. In nucleotides, the CDR3 is TGTGCCAGTAGTATGGGGGGGGCGTTCGGCTACACCTTC.

This clone has only a few counts. The chain carries TRBV5-5 and TRBJ2-3, with D uncertain. The CDR3 loop spans 18 amino acids. With 0 bases removed from V and 2 bases from J, the gap between germline ends came to 19 bases. Germline V gives CDR1 SGHKS, CDR2 YYEKEE (reference sequence). CDR3 nucleotide sequence: TGTGCCAGCAGCTTGGGGGTTGGCGGCATCACCTACACAGATACGCAGTATTTT. Residues: CASSLGVGGITYTDTQYF.

Only one count was recorded for this clone. V gene TRBV27 combines with J gene TRBJ2-3; 9 nucleotides align to TRBD2. CDR1 and CDR2 (germline): MNHEY, SMNVEV (reference sequence). The CDR3 totals 15 residues. Trimming took 9 bases from V and 3 from J; bases not matched to a gene: 10. DNA of the CDR3: TGTGCCAGGCAGGGGCGGGGGGGCCGAACAGATACGCAGTATTTT. Residues: CARQGRGGRTDTQYF.

This clone was recorded once. This chain uses TRBV30 with TRBJ1-6; D is uncertain. V lost 0 bases and J 0 bases, leaving 9 bases between the germline ends. Germline V gene sequence: CDR1 GTSNPN, CDR2 SVGIG (reference sequence). The CDR3 covers 16 residues. The DNA for the CDR3 is TGTGCCTGGAGTGTCTCCGGGAGCTCCTATAATTCACCCCTCCACTTT. It specifies CAWSVSGSSYNSPLHF.

The chain joins TRBV27 to TRBJ1-5, with 9 nucleotides matching TRBD1. The ends lost 5 bases at V and 7 bases at J; junction bases unmatched: 6. CDR3 length equals 14 residues. Germline assignment: CDR1 MNHEY and CDR2 SMNVEV (reference sequence). The CDR3 is CASSAGTGNQPQHF. The CDR3 DNA reads as TGTGCCAGCAGTGCGGGGACAGGGAACCAGCCCCAGCATTTT.

V gene TRBV29-1 combines with J gene TRBJ2-3; D possibly corresponds to TRBD2 (6 bases). This CDR3 region has 13 residues. Trimming shortened V by 3 bases and J by 6 bases, and 13 bases separated the two germline ends. In germline, CDR1 is SQVTM, CDR2 ANQGSEA. The CDR3 nucleotides are TGCAGCGTTGAGGACGGGAGTAGGGATACGCAGTATTTT. It translates to CSVEDGSRDTQYF.